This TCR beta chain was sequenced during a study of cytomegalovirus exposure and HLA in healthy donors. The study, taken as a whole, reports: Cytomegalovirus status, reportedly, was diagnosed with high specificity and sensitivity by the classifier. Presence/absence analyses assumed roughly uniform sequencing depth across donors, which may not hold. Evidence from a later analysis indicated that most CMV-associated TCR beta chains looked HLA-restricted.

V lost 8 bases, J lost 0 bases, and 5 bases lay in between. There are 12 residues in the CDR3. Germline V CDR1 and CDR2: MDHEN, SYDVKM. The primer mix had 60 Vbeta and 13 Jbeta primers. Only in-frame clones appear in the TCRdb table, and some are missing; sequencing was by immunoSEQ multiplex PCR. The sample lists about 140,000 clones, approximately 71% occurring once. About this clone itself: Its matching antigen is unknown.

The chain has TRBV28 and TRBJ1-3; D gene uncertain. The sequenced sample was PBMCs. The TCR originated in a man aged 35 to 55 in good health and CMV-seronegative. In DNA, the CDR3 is TGTGCCAGCGGGAGCTCTGGAAACACCATATATTTT. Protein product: CASGSSGNTIYF.